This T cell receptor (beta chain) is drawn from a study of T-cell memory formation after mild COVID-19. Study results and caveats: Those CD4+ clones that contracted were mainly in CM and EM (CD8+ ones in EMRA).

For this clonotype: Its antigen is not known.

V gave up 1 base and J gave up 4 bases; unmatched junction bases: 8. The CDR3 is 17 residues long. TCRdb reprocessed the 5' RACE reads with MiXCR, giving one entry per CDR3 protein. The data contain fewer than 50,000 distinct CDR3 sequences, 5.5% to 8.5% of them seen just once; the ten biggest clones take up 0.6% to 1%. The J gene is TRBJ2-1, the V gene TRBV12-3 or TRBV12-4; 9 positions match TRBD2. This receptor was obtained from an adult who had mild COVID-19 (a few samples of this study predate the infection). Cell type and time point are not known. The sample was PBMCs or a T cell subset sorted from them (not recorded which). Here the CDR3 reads CASSLGVLAGKYNEQFF. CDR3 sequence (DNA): TGTGCCAGCAGTTTAGGGGTTCTAGCGGGGAAGTACAATGAGCAGTTCTTC.